This T cell receptor beta chain is from a study of blood T cell repertoires in COVID-19. At the level of the study: Collection of acute and convalescent COVID-19 samples took place in the United States, Italy and Spain. PBMCs, B-cell-depleted T cells, or T cells were the source of the cDNA or gDNA that made up the material.

Trimming left V 4 bases short and J 3 bases short, with 12 bases between. CDR3 size: 15 residues. CDR1 MGHDK and CDR2 SYGVNS come from the germline V gene. How the authors handled the data: Using reference gene primer amplification, nucleated cell counts were estimated. Using immunoSEQ multiplex PCR, the repertoire was profiled, and TCRdb retains in-frame clones only, with some absent. For V, J and clone size, that table is used; D and trimming come from the DNA. The table lists 80,000 to 90,000 clones, around 90% of them singletons, with around 5.2% in the top ten. The receptor was isolated from a man aged 35 to 55 with acute or convalescent COVID-19. The specimen was peripheral blood. The rearrangement uses TRBV25-1 and TRBJ2-2, with a possible D match to TRBD2 (5 bases). The CDR3: CASSGTSWDTGELFF. The CDR3 DNA is TGTGCCAGCAGTGGTACTAGTTGGGACACCGGGGAGCTGTTTTTT.